This is a list of T cell receptor beta chains from one sample in a study of radiation and T cells in renal cell carcinoma. Using immunoSEQ multiplex PCR, the repertoire was profiled, and TCRdb retains in-frame clones only, with some absent. The table has 100,000 to 150,000 clones, roughly four fifths seen once. Sequenced material: blood, taken from a patient whose treatment included radiotherapy and nephrectomy. These receptors came from a woman aged 55-69 years with renal cell carcinoma. CDR3s include the opening cysteine and the closing phenylalanine or tryptophan. The D gene is left open where the match is weak. For some rows the clone size is stated as once, few or many, or as a class when expanded; others skip it.

>TRBD1|TRBJ2-2|TRBV9|few
TGTGCCAGCAGCGTAGGGGGACAGGGCGCAGGGGAGCTGTTTTTT
CASSVGGQGAGELFF
>-|TRBJ2-1|TRBV7-3|-
TGTGCCAGCAGCTTCGGGCTGAGATCCAATGAGCAGTTCTTC
CASSFGLRSNEQFF
>-|TRBJ1-1|TRBV19|-
TGTGCCAGTATCGGGGTAACTGAAGCTTTCTTT
CASIGVTEAFF
>-|TRBJ2-5|TRBV29-1|-
TGCAGCGCCCCGACCGAGGGAGAGACCCAGTACTTC
CSAPTEGETQYF
>-|TRBJ1-6|TRBV7-9|-
TGTGCCAGCAACCGACAGAATTCACCCCTCCACTTT
CASNRQNSPLHF
>-|TRBJ2-7|TRBV5-4|once
TGTGCCAGCAGCTCGGGCCAGCGGCCCCACGAGCAGTACTTC
CASSSGQRPHEQYF
>-|TRBJ2-7|TRBV6-6|-
TGTGCCAGCAGTTACGGTGACGGTGCGAACGAGCAGTACTTC
CASSYGDGANEQYF
>TRBD2|TRBJ2-1|TRBV19|once
TGTGCCAGTAGCTCTAGCGGGGGAACCTACAATGAGCAGTTCTTC
CASSSSGGTYNEQFF
>-|TRBJ1-1|TRBV2|-
TGTGCCAGCAGTGAACGGGCCAGGACTAACACTGAAGCTTTCTTT
CASSERARTNTEAFF
>-|TRBJ2-7|TRBV23-1|-
TGCGCCAGCAGTCAATTTATCGGGACCCCAAGCTACGAGCAGTACTTC
CASSQFIGTPSYEQYF